Detailed here is one TCR beta chain. Its cognate antigen is unknown. CDR3 length equals 15 residues. The ends were cut back, 6 bases at V and 0 bases at J, with 18 bases in the middle. CDR1 is DFQATT and CDR2 is SNEGSKA in the germline V gene (reference sequence). This entry comes from a study of post-analysis software for immune sequencing data. The wider study: The study covered relapsing-remitting, secondary progressive and progressive-relapsing courses of multiple sclerosis. General observations from the study: Samples from one preparation batch, clustered by F measure, grouped strongly together. TRBV5-6, TRBV5-1 and TRBV20-1 were among roughly five TRBV segments more frequent in patients than controls. Multiple sclerosis patients showed significantly lower normalized Chao1 diversity than controls did.

Prepared libraries of TCR beta cDNA carried unique molecular identifiers. TCRdb recomputed calls from the PCR reads with MiXCR, one row per CDR3 protein. The sample gives 700,000 to 800,000 distinct CDR3 sequences, around 27% of which show up once; around 0.55% is in the top ten. The chain employs TRBV20-1 and TRBJ2-7, with a possible D match to TRBD2 (6 bases). This clonotype was obtained from a girl between 10 and 17 years old with multiple sclerosis. The specimen sequenced was blood. CDR3 coding DNA: TGCAGTGCCAAAGGGGTAGCGGCGGTCTCCTACGAGCAGTACTTC. The encoded protein is CSAKGVAAVSYEQYF.